This T cell receptor (beta chain) was recorded in a study of PD-1 blockade in classical Hodgkin lymphoma (dated by TCRdb to between 2020 and 2021). Study-level background: Nivolumab dosing was 3 mg/kg intravenously every 2 weeks, continuing until either disease progression or unacceptable toxicity. The study used TCR beta sequencing and CyTOF to define a peripheral blood immune signature of response to PD-1 blockade in classical Hodgkin lymphoma.

For this clone: The antigen this receptor binds is unknown. No base quality information exists; no much larger clone differs at one position.

The Qiagen DNeasy kit was used to extract genomic DNA both from unsorted PBMCs and from the negatively selected CD4+ and CD8+ fractions. Using primers that anneal to V and J segments, immunoSEQ multiplex PCR amplified the TCR beta CDR3 regions. Amplification bias was minimized using a synthetic immune receptor repertoire, and residual bias was removed computationally after sequencing. The paper's processing steps were these. Custom Python scripts were used to quantify repertoire diversity as the Shannon entropy index. Unsorted, CD4+ and CD8+ repertoires were examined separately, except in combined analyses, for which CD4+ and CD8+ sequences were merged in silico. Clonal expansion was defined as a frequency increase of at least 2-fold after treatment compared with C1D1, and clones undetected at baseline were assigned a pseudocount of 0.5. Clones with 0 or 1 copy at C1D1 were classified as singleton clones, and clones with 2 or more copies were classified as non-singleton clones. Clones expanded in unsorted samples were assigned a CD4+, CD8+ or unknown annotation through matching of protein sequences in sorted samples from the same patient. Wilcoxon tests were applied to paired samples to test diversity changes from C1D1 to C4D1. TCRdb took this table from immuneACCESS and kept in-frame rearrangements with V and J called. Such tables lack part of the clones; where checked against another copy, unresolved V genes explain under half of the gap, and the rest is unexplained. V and J calls and clone size follow that table, whereas D and trimming were derived from the DNA. In all, the sample holds some 100,000 clones, and around 90% of those were seen once. The ten largest clonotypes hold approximately 2.8% of the sample.

General findings and caveats noted by the study authors: The study covered only a single clinical trial cohort, and the causes of the repertoire differences, possibly disease activity or prior therapy, were still not defined. Trial patients with a complete response had baseline diversity similar to that of newly diagnosed patients, while partial responders and progressors had significantly lower diversity. By C4D1, a significant rise was seen in CD4+ TCR diversity but not in CD8+ TCR diversity (p=0.0027 vs p=0.16), and the rise was most apparent among complete responders (p=0.02). Patients starting nivolumab less than 1 year after ASCT had lower diversity and were excluded from later analyses to avoid confounding by immune reconstitution. Newly diagnosed patients were reported to have lower baseline TCR diversity than healthy donors, and relapsed/refractory patients were reported to have lower baseline TCR diversity still.

The meaning of the sample's time point label: cycle 1 day 1 (C1D1), immediately before nivolumab initiation. Relapse after autologous stem cell transplantation had occurred in all trial patients, and cohorts A, B and C were distinguished by prior brentuximab vedotin exposure. The trial cohort comprised around 60 patients with relapsed/refractory classical Hodgkin lymphoma whose best overall responses were complete response, partial response or progressive disease. Trial patients were treated with single-agent nivolumab in the multi-cohort phase II CheckMate 205 trial. Best overall response was determined by an independent review committee according to the 2007 International Working Group response criteria. Trial PBMCs were collected just before the start of nivolumab (C1D1) and during therapy at cycle 2 day 1 and cycle 4 day 1. Peripheral blood was collected in 8 mL Vacutainer Cell Preparation Tubes, from which PBMCs were isolated by centrifugation and then cryopreserved.

The germline V gene (reference sequence) yields MNHNY for CDR1 and SVGAGI for CDR2. The trim is 2 bases for V and 1 base for J, with a gap of 11 bases between the germline ends. The CDR3 holds 15 amino acids from the cysteine to the phenylalanine. The only DNA kept is the CDR3, 45 bases in frame from the first base. Here the sequenced sample was peripheral blood mononuclear cells (PBMCs), taken at baseline. This sequence originates from a human donor with classical Hodgkin lymphoma. The chain employs TRBV6-6 and TRBJ1-1; no D gene can be assigned with confidence. This receptor has the CDR3 CASSYASPPNTEAFF. Read as DNA, the sequence is TGTGCCAGCAGTTACGCGAGCCCTCCGAACACTGAAGCTTTCTTT.